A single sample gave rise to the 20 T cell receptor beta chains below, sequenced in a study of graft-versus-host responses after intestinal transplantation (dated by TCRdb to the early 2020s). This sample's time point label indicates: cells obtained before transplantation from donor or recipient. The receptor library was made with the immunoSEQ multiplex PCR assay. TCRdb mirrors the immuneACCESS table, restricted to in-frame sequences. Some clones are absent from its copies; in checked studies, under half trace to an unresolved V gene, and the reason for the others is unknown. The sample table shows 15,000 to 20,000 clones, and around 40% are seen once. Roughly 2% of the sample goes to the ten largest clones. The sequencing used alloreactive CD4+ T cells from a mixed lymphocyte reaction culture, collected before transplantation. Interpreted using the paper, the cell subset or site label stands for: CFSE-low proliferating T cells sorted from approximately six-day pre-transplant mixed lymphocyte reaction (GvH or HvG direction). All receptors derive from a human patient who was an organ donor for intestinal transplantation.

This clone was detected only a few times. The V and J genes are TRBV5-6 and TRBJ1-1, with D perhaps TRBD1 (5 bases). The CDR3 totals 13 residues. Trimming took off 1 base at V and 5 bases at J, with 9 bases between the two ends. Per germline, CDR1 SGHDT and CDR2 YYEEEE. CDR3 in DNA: TGTGCCAGCAGCTTGCCGTGGGGGACTGAAGCTTTCTTT. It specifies CASSLPWGTEAFF.

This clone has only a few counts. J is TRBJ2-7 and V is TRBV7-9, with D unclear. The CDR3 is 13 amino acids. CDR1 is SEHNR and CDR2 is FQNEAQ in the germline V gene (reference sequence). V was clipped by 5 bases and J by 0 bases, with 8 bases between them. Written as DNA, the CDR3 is TGTGCCAGCAGCCAGAGGAGCTCCTACGAGCAGTACTTC. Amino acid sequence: CASSQRSSYEQYF.

The DNA for the CDR3 is TGCGCCAGCAGCTTGCAGGGGGCGAGGTACAATGAGCAGTTCTTC. Translated, it gives CASSLQGARYNEQFF. The chain couples TRBV5-1 to TRBJ2-1; 8 bases fit TRBD1. CDR3 length: 15 residues. The V gene's germline CDR1 is SGHRS and CDR2 YFSETQ. Trimming at V came to 1 base and at J to 4 bases, leaving 4 bases not matched to a gene.

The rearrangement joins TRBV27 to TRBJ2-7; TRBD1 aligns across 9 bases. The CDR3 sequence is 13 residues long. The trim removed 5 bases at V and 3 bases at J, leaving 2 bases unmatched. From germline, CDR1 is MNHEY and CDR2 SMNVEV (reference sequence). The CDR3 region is CASSADRGYEQYF. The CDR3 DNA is TGTGCCAGCAGTGCGGACAGGGGCTACGAGCAGTACTTC.

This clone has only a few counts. The CDR3 nucleotides read TGTGCCAGCAGCTTGGACATGCTCTCCACAGATACGCAGTATTTT. Its translation is CASSLDMLSTDTQYF. The chain employs TRBV5-4 and TRBJ2-3; D is unresolved. This CDR3 spans 15 amino acids. The germline V and J ends were trimmed by 0 bases and 2 bases, with 10 bases remaining between them. The V gene's germline CDR1 is SGHNT and CDR2 YYREEE (reference sequence).

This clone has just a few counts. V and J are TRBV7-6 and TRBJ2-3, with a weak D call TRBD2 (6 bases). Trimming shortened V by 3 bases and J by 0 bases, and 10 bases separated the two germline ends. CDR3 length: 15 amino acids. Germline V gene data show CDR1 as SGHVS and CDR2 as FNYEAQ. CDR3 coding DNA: TGTGCCAGCAGCTTGGGACTCCCTAGCACAGATACGCAGTATTTT. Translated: CASSLGLPSTDTQYF.

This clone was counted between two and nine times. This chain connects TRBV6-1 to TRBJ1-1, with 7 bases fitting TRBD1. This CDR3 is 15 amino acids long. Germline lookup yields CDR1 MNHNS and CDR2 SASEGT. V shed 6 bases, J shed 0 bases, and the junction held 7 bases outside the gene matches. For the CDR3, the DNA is TGTGCCAGCAGGACGAACAGGGGTATGAACACTGAAGCTTTCTTT. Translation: CASRTNRGMNTEAFF.

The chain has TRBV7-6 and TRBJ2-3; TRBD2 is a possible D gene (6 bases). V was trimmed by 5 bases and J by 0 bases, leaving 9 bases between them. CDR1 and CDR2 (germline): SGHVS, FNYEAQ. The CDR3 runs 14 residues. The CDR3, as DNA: TGTGCCAGCAGCCCGGGGACTAGCACAGATACGCAGTATTTT. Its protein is CASSPGTSTDTQYF.

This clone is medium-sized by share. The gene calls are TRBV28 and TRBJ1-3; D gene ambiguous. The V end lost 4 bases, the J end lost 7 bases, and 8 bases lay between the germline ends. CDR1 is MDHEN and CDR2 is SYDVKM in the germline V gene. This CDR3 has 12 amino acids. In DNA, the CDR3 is TGTGCCAGCAGTTCCCTGTGGAACACCATATATTTT. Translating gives CASSSLWNTIYF. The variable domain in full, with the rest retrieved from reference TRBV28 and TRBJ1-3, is DVKVTQSSRYLVKRTGEKVFLECVQDMDHENMFWYRQDPGLGLRLIYFSYDVKMKEKGDIPEGYSVSREKKERFSLILESASTNQTSMYLCASSSLWNTIYFGEGSWLTVV.

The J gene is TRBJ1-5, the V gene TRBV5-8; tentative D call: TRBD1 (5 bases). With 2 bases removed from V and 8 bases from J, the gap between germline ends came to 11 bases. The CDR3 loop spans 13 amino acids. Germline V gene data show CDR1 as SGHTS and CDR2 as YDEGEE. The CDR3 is CASSLWWGEPQHF. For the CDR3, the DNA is TGTGCCAGCAGCTTATGGTGGGGGGAGCCCCAGCATTTT.

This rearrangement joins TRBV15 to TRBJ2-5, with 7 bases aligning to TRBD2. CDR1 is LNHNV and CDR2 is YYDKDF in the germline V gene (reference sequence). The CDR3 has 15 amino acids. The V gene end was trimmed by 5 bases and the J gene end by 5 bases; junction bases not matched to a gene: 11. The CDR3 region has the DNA TGTGCCACCAGCGCTCCCAGCGGGAAGTCGGAGACCCAGTACTTC. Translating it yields CATSAPSGKSETQYF.

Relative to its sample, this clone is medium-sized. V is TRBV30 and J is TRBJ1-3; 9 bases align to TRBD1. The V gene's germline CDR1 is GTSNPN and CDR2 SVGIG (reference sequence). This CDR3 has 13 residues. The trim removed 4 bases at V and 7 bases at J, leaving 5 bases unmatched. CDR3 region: CAWTGTGPNTIYF. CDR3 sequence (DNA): TGTGCCTGGACAGGGACAGGGCCTAACACCATATATTTT. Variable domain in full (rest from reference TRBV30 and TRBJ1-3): SQTIHQWPATLVQPVGSPLSLECTVEGTSNPNLYWYRQAAGRGLQLLFYSVGIGQISSEVPQNLSASRPQDRQFILSSKKLLLSDSGFYLCAWTGTGPNTIYFGEGSWLTVV.

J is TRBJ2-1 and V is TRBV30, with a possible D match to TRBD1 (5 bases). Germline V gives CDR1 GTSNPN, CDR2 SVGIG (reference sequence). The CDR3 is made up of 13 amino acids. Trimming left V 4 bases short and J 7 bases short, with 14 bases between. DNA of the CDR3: TGTGCCTGGACCCTAGGGGTAGGGAATGAGCAGTTCTTC. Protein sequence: CAWTLGVGNEQFF.

CDR3 DNA: TGTGCCAGCAGTGGTCAAGCGGGGGAAAACACCGGGGAGCTGTTTTTT. This codes for CASSGQAGENTGELFF. This chain joins TRBV2 and TRBJ2-2, with 8 bases lining up with TRBD2. The germline V gene encodes CDR1 SNHLY and CDR2 FYNNEI. The V gene end was trimmed by 4 bases and the J gene end by 2 bases; junction bases not matched to a gene: 6. The CDR3 consists of 16 residues.

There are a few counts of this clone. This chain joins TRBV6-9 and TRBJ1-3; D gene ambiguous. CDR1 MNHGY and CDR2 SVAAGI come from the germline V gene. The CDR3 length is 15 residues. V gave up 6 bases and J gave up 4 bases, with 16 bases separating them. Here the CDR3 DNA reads TGTGCCAGCAGACCCTCTGGGGAAATCGGAAACACCATATATTTT. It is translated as CASRPSGEIGNTIYF.

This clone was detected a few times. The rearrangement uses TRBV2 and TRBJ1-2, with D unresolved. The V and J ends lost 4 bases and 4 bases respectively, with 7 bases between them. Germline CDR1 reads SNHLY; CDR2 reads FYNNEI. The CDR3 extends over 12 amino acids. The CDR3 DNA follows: TGTGCCAGCAGTGCGGACTTCTATGGCTACACCTTC. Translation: CASSADFYGYTF.

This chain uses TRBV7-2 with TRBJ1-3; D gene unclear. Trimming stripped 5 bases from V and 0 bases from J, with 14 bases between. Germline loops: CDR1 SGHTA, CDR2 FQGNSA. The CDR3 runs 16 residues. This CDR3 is CASSLNPDPSGNTIYF. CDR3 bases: TGTGCCAGCAGCCTGAACCCTGACCCCTCTGGAAACACCATATATTTT.

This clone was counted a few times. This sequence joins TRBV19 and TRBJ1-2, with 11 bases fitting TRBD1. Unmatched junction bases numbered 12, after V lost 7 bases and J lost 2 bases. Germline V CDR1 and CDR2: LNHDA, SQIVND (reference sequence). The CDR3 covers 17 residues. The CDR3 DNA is TGTGCCAGTACCACCCTAAGGGGGACAGGGGGAAACTATGGCTACACCTTC. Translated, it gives CASTTLRGTGGNYGYTF.

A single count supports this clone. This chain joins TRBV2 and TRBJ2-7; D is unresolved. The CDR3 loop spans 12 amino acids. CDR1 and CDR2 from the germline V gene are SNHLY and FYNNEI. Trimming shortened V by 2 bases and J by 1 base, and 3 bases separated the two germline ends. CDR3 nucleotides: TGTGCCAGCAGTGAACAGTCCTACGAGCAGTACTTC. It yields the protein CASSEQSYEQYF.

The CDR3 bases are TGTGCCAGCAGCCACGTCAGGGGGGCTAGCGGAAACAATGAGCAGTTCTTC. This encodes CASSHVRGASGNNEQFF. This sequence joins TRBV7-2 and TRBJ2-1; D possibly matches TRBD1 or TRBD2 (7 bases each). Trimming took off 5 bases at V and 5 bases at J, with 22 bases between the two ends. The germline V gene encodes CDR1 SGHTA and CDR2 FQGNSA. This CDR3 contains 17 residues.